The sequence of this T cell receptor beta chain was determined in a study of Graves' ophthalmopathy and Graves' hyperthyroidism. This clonotype has just one count. The antigen is unknown. The junction departs from germline at one end; a sequencing error may be responsible. RNA transcripts were the source from which TCR beta CDR3 regions were amplified. RT-PCR was first run with HTBI primers, then multiplex PCR in a second round. In TCRdb, the multiplex PCR reads were re-called with MiXCR into one record per CDR3 protein. Found here are approximately 540,000 distinct CDR3 sequences, under 45% of them singletons; the top ten hold about 4.1%. In germline, CDR1 is SNHLY, CDR2 FYNNEI. This CDR3 spans 13 amino acids. Findings and caveats of the study: Appearing in blood as well were most expanded thyroid clonotypes above 0.001 frequency.

The chain recombines TRBV2 with TRBJ1-6; D is unresolved. This receptor was taken from an adult man with Graves' hyperthyroidism. Material for sequencing was peripheral blood or thyroid tissue (not recorded which). CDR3 in DNA: TGTGCCAGCAGTGAAGGAGCTGATTCGCCCCTCCACTTT. Amino acid sequence: CASSEGADSPLHF.